This entry concerns a single TCR beta chain. The data were obtained in a study of T cell responses to AZD1222 COVID-19 vaccine. TCRdb's copy holds only in-frame clones and misses some; the assay was immunoSEQ multiplex PCR. The sample consists of 90,000 to 130,000 clones, about 86% of them appearing once. Looked up from germline, CDR1 is LNHDA and CDR2 is SQIVND (reference sequence). V was cut by 6 bases and J by 6 bases, with 9 bases left in between. The CDR3 runs 12 residues. V usage is TRBV19 and J usage is TRBJ2-1; TRBD2 might be the D (6 bases). The clonotype was recovered from an adult in good health. This specimen was peripheral blood, taken on day 0 of AZD1222 vaccination. DNA for the CDR3: TGTGCCAGTAGGCTAGCGAGCAATGAGCAGTTCTTC. It is translated as CASRLASNEQFF. Using reference TRBV19 and TRBJ2-1 for the parts outside the CDR3, the full variable domain is DGGITQSPKYLFRKEGQNVTLSCEQNLNHDAMYWYRQDPGQGLRLIYYSQIVNDFQKGDIAEGYSVSREKKESFPLTVTSAQKNPTAFYLCASRLASNEQFFGPGTRLTVL.